These T cell receptor beta chains were read from a single sample in a study of identical twins. TCRdb independently ran MiXCR on the 5' RACE reads; one entry per CDR3 protein. This repertoire shows 1.5 million to 2 million distinct CDR3 sequences, around 29% found once; its top ten account for under 0.35%. Sequenced sample: cord blood. The receptors shown here come from a newborn girl in good health. CDR3s include the opening cysteine and the closing phenylalanine or tryptophan. D genes are given only for firm matches. Clone sizes are given selectively: once, few, many, or a class where the clone is expanded.

J,D,V,size,CDR3,DNA
TRBJ2-5,TRBD2,TRBV24-1,few,CATSDAGVQETQYF,TGTGCCACCAGTGATGCGGGGGTCCAAGAGACCCAGTACTTC
TRBJ2-3,TRBD2,TRBV3-1,NA,CASGATSGSADTQYF,TGTGCCAGCGGAGCGACTAGCGGGAGCGCAGATACGCAGTATTTT
TRBJ1-4,TRBD1,TRBV7-2,few,CASTTGVAGEKLFF,TGTGCCAGCACAACAGGGGTCGCGGGTGAAAAACTGTTTTTT
TRBJ2-1,NA,TRBV9,NA,CASSATRRGQFF,TGTGCCAGCAGCGCGACTAGGAGGGGGCAGTTCTTC
TRBJ1-2,NA,TRBV20-1,once,CSASFQGNYGYTF,TGCAGTGCTAGTTTCCAGGGAAACTATGGCTACACCTTC
TRBJ2-7,TRBD2,TRBV18,few,CASSPPPSGSYEQYF,TGTGCCAGCTCACCACCCCCTAGCGGGAGCTACGAGCAGTACTTC
TRBJ1-1,NA,TRBV5-1,few,CASSPEGGRMNTEAFF,TGCGCCAGCAGCCCGGAGGGGGGAAGAATGAACACTGAAGCTTTCTTT
TRBJ1-2,TRBD1,TRBV13,few,CASSPDRSAYGYTF,TGTGCCAGCAGCCCGGACAGGTCCGCCTATGGCTACACCTTC
TRBJ2-3,NA,TRBV7-9,NA,CATTRVTDTQYF,TGTGCCACCACTCGCGTCACAGATACGCAGTATTTT
TRBJ2-7,TRBD2,TRBV10-3,NA,CAISALRIGTTSYEQYF,TGTGCCATCAGTGCTCTAAGAATCGGGACTACCTCCTACGAGCAGTACTTC
TRBJ1-2,TRBD1,TRBV20-1,few,CSARDGWGQRANYGYTF,TGCAGTGCTAGAGATGGGTGGGGACAGCGAGCTAACTATGGCTACACCTTC
TRBJ2-5,NA,TRBV5-1,NA,CASSLGVGRGETQYF,TGCGCCAGCAGCTTGGGGGTCGGGAGAGGGGAGACCCAGTACTTC
TRBJ2-1,NA,TRBV20-1,NA,CSGSGYNVQFF,TGCAGTGGAAGTGGGTACAATGTGCAGTTCTTC
TRBJ2-7,NA,TRBV27,NA,CASQQTALLSYEQYF,TGTGCCAGTCAACAGACAGCGCTCCTCTCCTACGAGCAGTACTTC
TRBJ2-7,TRBD1,TRBV3-1,NA,CASSHAGTGYNEQYF,TGTGCCAGCAGCCACGCCGGGACAGGATACAATGAGCAGTACTTC
TRBJ1-2,TRBD1,TRBV12-3/TRBV12-4,NA,CASRPPPLQQGRLYGYTF,TGTGCCAGCAGACCCCCACCCCTCCAACAGGGGAGGCTCTATGGCTACACCTTC
TRBJ2-7,NA,TRBV11-2,NA,CASSLGRASRRYSYNEQYF,TGTGCCAGCAGCTTAGGAAGGGCTAGCCGAAGATACTCCTACAATGAGCAGTACTTC
TRBJ1-2,TRBD1,TRBV7-2,NA,CASSYPGQGNYGYTF,TGTGCCAGCAGTTACCCGGGACAGGGTAACTATGGCTACACCTTC
TRBJ2-1,TRBD2,TRBV6-2/TRBV6-3,few,CASRGLAGVIAGSYNEQFF,TGTGCCAGCAGGGGACTAGCGGGAGTGATAGCGGGCTCCTACAATGAGCAGTTCTTC
TRBJ2-1,NA,TRBV14,NA,CASSQGHRIKLGYNEQFF,TGTGCCAGCAGCCAAGGCCACCGTATAAAATTAGGCTACAATGAGCAGTTCTTC
TRBJ1-1,NA,TRBV4-1,few,CASSRLPRTEAFF,TGCGCCAGCAGCCGGCTCCCTCGGACTGAAGCTTTCTTT
TRBJ1-2,NA,TRBV30,NA,CAWRGYGYTF,TGTGCCTGGAGAGGGTATGGCTACACCTTC
TRBJ1-5,NA,TRBV20-1,NA,CSGGDSNQPQHF,TGCAGTGGAGGGGACAGCAATCAGCCCCAGCATTTT
TRBJ2-1,NA,TRBV10-3,NA,CAISGGQGSYNEQFF,TGTGCCATCAGTGGAGGGCAGGGGTCTTACAATGAGCAGTTCTTC
TRBJ2-3,TRBD2,TRBV6-4,NA,CASSRTSGFPTDTQYF,TGTGCCAGCAGTCGGACTAGCGGATTTCCCACAGATACGCAGTATTTT
TRBJ2-5,NA,TRBV11-2,NA,CASSFAGWGRQETQYF,TGTGCCAGCAGCTTCGCGGGGTGGGGACGACAAGAGACCCAGTACTTC
TRBJ2-5,NA,TRBV5-1,NA,CASSLRAPSETQYF,TGCGCCAGCAGCTTGAGGGCCCCCTCAGAGACCCAGTACTTC
TRBJ2-2,NA,TRBV13,NA,CASSFVGFGGTGELFF,TGTGCCAGCAGCTTCGTAGGGTTTGGAGGCACCGGGGAGCTGTTTTTT
TRBJ2-7,NA,TRBV29-1,few,CSVEGERGHPYEQYF,TGCAGCGTTGAAGGTGAGCGCGGCCACCCCTACGAGCAGTACTTC
TRBJ2-2,NA,TRBV29-1,NA,CSDASVASNTGELFF,TGCAGCGACGCCAGTGTGGCATCGAACACCGGGGAGCTGTTTTTT
TRBJ2-1,TRBD2,TRBV25-1,few,CASRVVRAGGIYNEQFF,TGTGCCAGCAGAGTCGTAAGAGCGGGAGGGATCTACAATGAGCAGTTCTTC
TRBJ1-1,NA,TRBV6-5,few,CASSGAKPDRSLEAFF,TGTGCCAGCAGCGGGGCGAAACCGGACAGAAGCTTGGAGGCTTTCTTT
TRBJ2-5,TRBD1,TRBV6-2/TRBV6-3,once,CASSYRDRVETQYF,TGTGCCAGCAGTTACCGCGACAGGGTCGAGACCCAGTACTTC
TRBJ1-4,TRBD1,TRBV29-1,many,CSAHRGANEKLFF,TGCAGCGCACACAGGGGAGCTAATGAAAAACTGTTTTTT
TRBJ2-1,TRBD2,TRBV13,few,CASSLDPSSGKEQFF,TGTGCCAGCAGCTTAGACCCATCTAGCGGGAAGGAGCAGTTCTTC
TRBJ1-5,TRBD1,TRBV20-1,NA,CSACPSTGGDQPQHF,TGCAGTGCTTGCCCCTCGACAGGGGGTGATCAGCCCCAGCATTTT
TRBJ2-7,NA,TRBV12-3/TRBV12-4,few,CASSLRDILYEQYF,TGTGCCAGCAGTTTAAGGGACATACTCTACGAGCAGTACTTC
TRBJ1-1,TRBD1,TRBV5-6,once,CASSSLDRGLEAFF,TGTGCCAGCAGCTCATTAGACAGGGGCCTGGAAGCTTTCTTT
TRBJ2-1,NA,TRBV7-9,once,CASSLELETHSEQFF,TGTGCCAGCAGCTTAGAGCTGGAGACACACAGTGAGCAGTTCTTC
TRBJ2-1,NA,TRBV20-1,NA,CSATRRRRNNEQFF,TGCAGTGCCACCAGACGCCGGCGGAACAATGAGCAGTTCTTC
TRBJ2-1,TRBD2,TRBV10-3,NA,CAITSLLAGGGEQFF,TGTGCCATCACATCTCTACTAGCGGGAGGGGGTGAGCAGTTCTTC
TRBJ2-7,TRBD1,TRBV7-9,many,CASSFRDRPYEQYF,TGTGCCAGCAGTTTCCGGGACAGGCCCTACGAGCAGTACTTC
TRBJ1-6,TRBD1,TRBV11-1,NA,CASRPRDRGSNSPLHF,TGTGCCAGCAGACCTCGGGACAGGGGAAGTAATTCACCCCTCCACTTT
TRBJ1-5,NA,TRBV7-2,few,CASSFQGLPNQPQHF,TGTGCCAGCAGCTTTCAGGGGCTTCCGAATCAGCCCCAGCATTTT
TRBJ2-7,NA,TRBV9,NA,CASSTSGLGRGRDEQYF,TGTGCCAGCAGCACAAGTGGGCTAGGTAGGGGGAGAGACGAGCAGTACTTC
TRBJ1-1,TRBD1,TRBV10-3,NA,CAISEGGQGRDTEAFF,TGTGCCATCAGTGAAGGAGGACAGGGTCGGGACACTGAAGCTTTCTTT
TRBJ2-3,TRBD2,TRBV5-1,NA,CASSLAVSGGPTDTQYF,TGCGCCAGCAGCTTGGCGGTTAGCGGGGGCCCCACAGATACGCAGTATTTT
TRBJ2-3,NA,TRBV20-1,few,CSASQGPDTQYF,TGCAGTGCTTCCCAGGGACCAGATACGCAGTATTTT
TRBJ2-7,NA,TRBV28,NA,CASSSPDPISYNEQYF,TGTGCCAGCAGTTCCCCGGACCCCATCTCCTACAATGAGCAGTACTTC
TRBJ2-5,TRBD2,TRBV16,NA,CASSQSRLAGGETQYF,TGTGCCAGCAGCCAATCTAGGCTAGCGGGAGGAGAGACCCAGTACTTC
TRBJ2-1,TRBD2,TRBV11-2,NA,CASSLSPSGSYYSEQFF,TGTGCCAGCAGCTTATCTCCTAGCGGGAGTTACTACAGTGAGCAGTTCTTC
TRBJ2-3,NA,TRBV9,NA,CASSVVHGRGPDTQYF,TGTGCCAGCAGCGTAGTTCACGGGCGGGGCCCAGATACGCAGTATTTT
TRBJ1-1,NA,TRBV7-6,few,CASSFPISGLTNTEAFF,TGTGCCAGCAGCTTTCCCATCTCGGGACTGACGAACACTGAAGCTTTCTTT
TRBJ2-1,TRBD1,TRBV27,NA,CASSFAGTDSYNEQFF,TGTGCCAGCAGTTTCGCCGGGACAGACTCCTACAATGAGCAGTTCTTC
TRBJ2-1,TRBD2,TRBV3-1,NA,CASARLAGVDEQFF,TGTGCCAGCGCCCGACTAGCGGGAGTTGATGAGCAGTTCTTC